The 3 T cell receptor beta chains below were found in one sample sequenced in a study of T-cell reconstitution after alpha-beta-depleted transplantation in children. The library targeted TCRbeta and was prepared with unique molecular identifiers. TCRdb itself ran the PCR reads through MiXCR, one entry per CDR3 protein. Of about 160,000 distinct CDR3 sequences in the sample, 11% were seen once. The sample here was PBMCs, taken before TCRalphabeta/CD19-depleted stem cell transplant. The source of these receptors is a boy younger than 10 with acute myeloid leukemia, due to receive a stem cell transplant.

This clonotype was counted at least ten times. This chain connects TRBV27 to TRBJ2-3, with D possibly matching TRBD2 (5 bases). Trimming removed 2 bases from V and 3 bases from J, with 9 bases in between. Germline values: CDR1 MNHEY, CDR2 SMNVEV (reference sequence). The CDR3 has 14 residues. The CDR3 is CASSLTRGTDTQYF. For the CDR3, the DNA is TGTGCCAGCAGTTTAACTAGAGGTACAGATACGCAGTATTTT.

This clonotype appeared many times. The chain has TRBV6-5 and TRBJ2-1; 10 nucleotides agree with TRBD2. After removal of 2 bases from V and 4 bases from J, the junction contained 2 bases not matched to a gene. CDR1 and CDR2 from the germline V gene are MNHEY and SVGAGI. This CDR3 has 15 amino acids. The CDR3 region has the DNA TGTGCCAGCAGTTACAGAGCGGGGGGGTACAATGAGCAGTTCTTC. Amino acid sequence: CASSYRAGGYNEQFF.

This clonotype came up many times. V gene TRBV28 combines with J gene TRBJ1-5; TRBD1 matches 7 bases. The trim removed 3 bases at V and 5 bases at J, leaving 7 bases unmatched. In germline, CDR1 is MDHEN, CDR2 SYDVKM. The CDR3 extends over 15 amino acids. Written as DNA, the CDR3 is TGTGCCAGCAGTTTTTCTGGCAGGGGGGATCAGCCCCAGCATTTT. Translation: CASSFSGRGDQPQHF.